This T cell receptor (beta chain) was identified during a study of shared clonotypes between healthy human individuals. Every subset's genomic DNA went evenly onto several immunoSEQ plates. The data were produced by immunoSEQ multiplex PCR, yet TCRdb's version contains in-frame clones alone and is incomplete. The sample lists about 450,000 clones; around 79% were seen once. Around 100 million PBMCs went into genomic DNA for unsorted samples. CDR1 is SGHVS and CDR2 is FQNEAQ in the germline V gene. This CDR3 is built from 16 residues. V dropped 0 bases and J dropped 0 bases, with 11 bases sitting between them. Points on this clone: Its antigen is as yet unknown.

Study-wide points: There were few donors, and this limited the genetic and exposure-history diversity represented. Blood was the only sampled material, and tissue repertoires likely differ.

This clonotype was obtained from a middle-aged woman in good health. Some clones in this sample may be carry-over from other donors' samples. This chain links TRBV7-8 with TRBJ1-1; D might be TRBD1 (5 bases). The sample consisted of PBMCs. This CDR3 is CASSLAAQDMNTEAFF. CDR3 in DNA: TGTGCCAGCAGCTTAGCCGCCCAGGACATGAACACTGAAGCTTTCTTT.